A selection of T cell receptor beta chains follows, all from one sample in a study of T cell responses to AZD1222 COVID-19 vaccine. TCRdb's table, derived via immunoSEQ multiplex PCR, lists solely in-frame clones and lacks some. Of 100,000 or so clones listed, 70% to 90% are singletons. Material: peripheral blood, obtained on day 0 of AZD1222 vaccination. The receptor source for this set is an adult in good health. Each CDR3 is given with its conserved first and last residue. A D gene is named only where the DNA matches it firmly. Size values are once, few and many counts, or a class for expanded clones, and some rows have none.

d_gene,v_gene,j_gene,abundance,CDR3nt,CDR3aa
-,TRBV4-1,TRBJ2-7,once,TGCGCCAGCAGCCAAGTGGGGGTCTACGAGCAGTACTTC,CASSQVGVYEQYF
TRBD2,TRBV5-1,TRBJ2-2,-,TGCGCCAGCAGCTTAGGGACTAGCGGGGCTGCCGGGGAGCTGTTTTTT,CASSLGTSGAAGELFF
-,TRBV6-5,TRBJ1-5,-,TGTGCCAGCAGGCCAGGGTTCTATCAGCCCCAGCATTTT,CASRPGFYQPQHF
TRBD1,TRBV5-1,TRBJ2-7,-,TGCGCCAGCAGCCTGGGACAGGGGGCCCACGAGCAGTACTTC,CASSLGQGAHEQYF
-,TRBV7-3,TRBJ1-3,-,TGTGCCAGCAGCCCAGGCTCTGGAAACACCATATATTTT,CASSPGSGNTIYF
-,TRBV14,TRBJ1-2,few,TGTGCCAGCAGCCAAGTCTCCACGACCTATGGCTACACCTTC,CASSQVSTTYGYTF
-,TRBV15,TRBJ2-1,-,TGTGCCACCAGCACCAACAATCCGACAGGTCGCAGGGCGCAGTTCTTC,CATSTNNPTGRRAQFF
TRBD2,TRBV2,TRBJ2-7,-,TGTGCCAGCCTGGGACTAGCGGGCGCCTACGAGCAGTACTTC,CASLGLAGAYEQYF
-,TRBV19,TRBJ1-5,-,TGTGCCAGTAGTATAGACCGGGGATGGGGTAATCAGCCCCAGCATTTT,CASSIDRGWGNQPQHF
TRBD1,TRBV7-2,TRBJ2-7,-,TGTGCCAGCAGCGTACGGACAGGGCCTGCCTACGAGCAGTACTTC,CASSVRTGPAYEQYF
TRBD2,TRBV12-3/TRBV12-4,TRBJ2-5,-,TGTGCCAGCACCAGACTAGCGGGTGAGACCCAGTACTTC,CASTRLAGETQYF
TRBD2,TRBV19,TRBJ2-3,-,TGTGCCAGTAGTTCCGGGACTAGTGGGGGGAGAGATACGCAGTATTTT,CASSSGTSGGRDTQYF
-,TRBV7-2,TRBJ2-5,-,TGTGCCAGCAGCCAGGCAGTTCGGGGAGGGACCCAGTACTTC,CASSQAVRGGTQYF
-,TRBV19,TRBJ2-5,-,TGTGCCAGTAGTGATGGGCCATCCCGGGGGGAGACCCAGTACTTC,CASSDGPSRGETQYF
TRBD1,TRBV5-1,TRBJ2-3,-,TGCGCCAGCAGCCCCCGACAGGGATCTACAGATACGCAGTATTTT,CASSPRQGSTDTQYF
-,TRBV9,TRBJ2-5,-,TGTGCCAGCAGCGTAGAGGGGACTCGGGGAGGGACCCAGTACTTC,CASSVEGTRGGTQYF
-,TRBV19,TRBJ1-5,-,TGTGCCAGTAGGGAAAAGGATATCGGCAATCAGCCCCAGCATTTT,CASREKDIGNQPQHF
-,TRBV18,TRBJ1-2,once,TGTGCCAGCTCACCCTCATTGGAGGCGCACTATGGCTACACCTTC,CASSPSLEAHYGYTF
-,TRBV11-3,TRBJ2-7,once,TGTGCCAGCAGCACCGCCCGAACCCAGGGGAACGAGCAGTACTTC,CASSTARTQGNEQYF
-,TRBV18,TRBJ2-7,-,TGTGCCAGCTCACCCTCTGAACTAGGGGCGGGTTACGAGCAGTACTTC,CASSPSELGAGYEQYF
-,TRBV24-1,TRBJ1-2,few,TGTGCCACCAGTGATCTTCGGACAGTCGGAGTCTCCTATGGCTACACCTTC,CATSDLRTVGVSYGYTF
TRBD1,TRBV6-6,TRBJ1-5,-,TGTGCCAGCAGTCCCGGCATTCGGAGGGGGCTAAACAATCAGCCCCAGCATTTT,CASSPGIRRGLNNQPQHF
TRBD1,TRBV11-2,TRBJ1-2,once,TGTGCCAGCAGATCATTAACAGGGGGCCTTATCTATGGCTACACCTTC,CASRSLTGGLIYGYTF
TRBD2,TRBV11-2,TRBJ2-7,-,TGTGCCAGCAGCTTAGTCGCTAGCGGCTACGAGCAGTACTTC,CASSLVASGYEQYF
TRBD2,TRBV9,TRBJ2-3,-,TGTGCCAGCAGCCCAGGAGCGGGAGACACAGATACGCAGTATTTT,CASSPGAGDTDTQYF
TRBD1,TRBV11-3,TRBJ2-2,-,TGTGCCAGCAGTCTCGTGACAGGGCGGGCCGGGGAGCTGTTTTTT,CASSLVTGRAGELFF
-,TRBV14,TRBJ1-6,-,TGTGCCAGCAGCCAAGATATGGGGGGTGGGGTTGATTCACCCCTCCACTTT,CASSQDMGGGVDSPLHF
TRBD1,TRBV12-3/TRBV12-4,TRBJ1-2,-,TGTGCCAGCAGCCTACAGGGGTTGGCTGGCTACACCTTC,CASSLQGLAGYTF
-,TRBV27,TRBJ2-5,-,TGTGCCAGCAGTCCGAGGGGGACAAGGACGGAGACCCAGTACTTC,CASSPRGTRTETQYF
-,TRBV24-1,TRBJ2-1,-,TGTGCCACCAGTGACCGACCCAGGGGATACACCTACAATGAGCAGTTCTTC,CATSDRPRGYTYNEQFF
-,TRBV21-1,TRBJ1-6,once,TGTGCCAGCAGCAAAGCGGGACACCCACTCAAAAAGTCAAAGAAAAAGGAACCCCTCCACTTT,CASSKAGHPLKKSKKKEPLHF
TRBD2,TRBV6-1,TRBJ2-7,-,TGTGCCAGCAGTGACGGGACTAGCGGGCTCTCCTACGAGCAGTACTTC,CASSDGTSGLSYEQYF
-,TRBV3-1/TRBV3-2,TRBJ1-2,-,TGTGCCAGCAGACATAAGGGGCGTGCGGGTGGCTACACCTTC,CASRHKGRAGGYTF
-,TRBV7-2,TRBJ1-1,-,TGTGCCAGCAGCTTTGTACAGACAAACACTGAAGCTTTCTTT,CASSFVQTNTEAFF
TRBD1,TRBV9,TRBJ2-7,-,TGTGCCAGCAGCGGAACGGGACAGGGTTACTCCTACGAGCAGTACTTC,CASSGTGQGYSYEQYF
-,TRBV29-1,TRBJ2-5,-,TGCAGCGTTGAAGGATGGGTTGGCAGGTCTAAGGAGACCCAGTACTTC,CSVEGWVGRSKETQYF
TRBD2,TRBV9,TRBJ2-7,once,TGTGCCAGCAGCCCGGGACTAGCGGGCTACGAGCAGTACTTC,CASSPGLAGYEQYF
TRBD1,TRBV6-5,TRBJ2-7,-,TGTGCCAGCAGCCGGGACAGAGAATACGAGCAGTACTTC,CASSRDREYEQYF
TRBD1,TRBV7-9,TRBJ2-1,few,TGTGCCAGCAGCGGGTGGGGGACAGCTCACCTCACCCCCCCGACCCATCAGTTCTTC,CASSGWGTAHLTPPTHQFF
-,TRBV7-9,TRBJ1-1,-,TGTGCCAGCAGCTTAGAGGGACTCCCTCCAACTGAAGCTTTCTTT,CASSLEGLPPTEAFF
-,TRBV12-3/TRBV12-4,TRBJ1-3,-,TGTGCCAGCAGTACCTTAAACACCATATATTTT,CASSTLNTIYF
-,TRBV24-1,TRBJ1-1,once,TGTGCCACCAGTGATGAAAGGAACACTGAAGCTTTCTTT,CATSDERNTEAFF
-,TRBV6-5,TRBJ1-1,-,TGTGCCAGCAGAACATCAGGGGTTTTCACTGAAGCTTTCTTT,CASRTSGVFTEAFF
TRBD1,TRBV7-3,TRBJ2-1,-,TGTGCCAGCAGCCCGAGGGACAGGGGCTCCTACAATGAGCAGTTCTTC,CASSPRDRGSYNEQFF
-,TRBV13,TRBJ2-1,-,TGTGCCAGCAGCTTGATACAGGATGAGCAGTTCTTC,CASSLIQDEQFF
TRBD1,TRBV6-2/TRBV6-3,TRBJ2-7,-,TGTGCCAGCAGTTATTTCTTGGGGACAGGGGGGACCCCAGCACGCGAGCAGTACTTC,CASSYFLGTGGTPAREQYF
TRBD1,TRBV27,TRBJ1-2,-,TGTGCCAGCAGTGAGTTCTGGGCAGGGGGACTCTATGGCTACACCTTC,CASSEFWAGGLYGYTF
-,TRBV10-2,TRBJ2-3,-,TGCGCCAGCAGGGCCGGCGGGTCTAGCACAGATACGCAGTATTTT,CASRAGGSSTDTQYF
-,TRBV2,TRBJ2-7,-,TGTGCCAGCAGTGAAAGGGGAGCAGTGAGGTCCTACGAGCAGTACTTC,CASSERGAVRSYEQYF
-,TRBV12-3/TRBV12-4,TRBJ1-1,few,TGTGCCAGCAGTTTGGGACCGAACACTGAAGCTTTCTTT,CASSLGPNTEAFF
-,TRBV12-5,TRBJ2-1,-,TGTGCTAGTGGACTTGGGACAAACTACAATGAGCAGTTCTTC,CASGLGTNYNEQFF
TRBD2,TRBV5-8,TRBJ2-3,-,TGTGCCAGCAGCGGACTATCGGGAGGCCTTAGCACAGATACGCAGTATTTT,CASSGLSGGLSTDTQYF
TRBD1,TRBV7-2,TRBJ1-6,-,TGTGCCAGCAGGACGGGACAGGGGGAGAATTCACCCCTCCACTTT,CASRTGQGENSPLHF
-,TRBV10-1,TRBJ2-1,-,TGCGCCAGCAGCGGGGACTTAAGCTCCTACAATGAGCAGTTCTTC,CASSGDLSSYNEQFF